This T cell receptor beta chain is from a study of CD8+ T cells in alopecia areata. Study overall: Percentage of affected scalp area was the basis on which treated patients' severity was scored. General observations from the study: In scalp, tofacitinib significantly decreased clonality and expanded CD8+ clones among the top 100.

Reverse transcribed after extraction, RNA yielded cDNA as the sequencing template. The protocol was immunoSEQ multiplex PCR, while the TCRdb copy is restricted to in-frame clones and leaves out a portion. The sample comprises around 160,000 clones, 60% to 75% of which are singletons, and over 12% rests with the top ten. Treatment given: oral pan-JAK inhibitor, 5-10 mg twice daily. To note about this clone: Antigen unknown.

The source material was CD4+ T cells sorted from blood, sampled at week 24, from a patient treated with tofacitinib. The receptor comes from a human donor with alopecia areata.

The CDR3 DNA follows: TGTGCCAGCAGCCAGGAAGGGGTTCACTACGAGCAGTACTTC. This encodes CASSQEGVHYEQYF. The J gene is TRBJ2-7, the V gene TRBV4-2; TRBD1 might be the D (5 bases). In germline, CDR1 is LGHNA, CDR2 YNFKEQ. The CDR3 sequence is 14 residues long. V dropped 3 bases and J dropped 3 bases, with 12 bases sitting between them.